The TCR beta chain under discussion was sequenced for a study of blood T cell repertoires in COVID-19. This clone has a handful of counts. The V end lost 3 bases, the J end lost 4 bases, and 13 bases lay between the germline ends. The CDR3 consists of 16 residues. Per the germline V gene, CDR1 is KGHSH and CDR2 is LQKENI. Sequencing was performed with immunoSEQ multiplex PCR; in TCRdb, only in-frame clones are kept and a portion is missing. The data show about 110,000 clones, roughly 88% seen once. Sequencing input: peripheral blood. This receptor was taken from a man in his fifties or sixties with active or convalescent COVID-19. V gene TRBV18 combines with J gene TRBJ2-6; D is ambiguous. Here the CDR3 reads CASSPLSGAGANVLTF. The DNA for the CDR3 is TGTGCCAGCTCACCTCTCTCCGGAGCCGGGGCCAACGTCCTGACTTTC.